The sequence of this T cell receptor beta chain was determined in a study of T cell responses to AZD1222 COVID-19 vaccine (dated by TCRdb to the early 2020s). Notes on the research overall: A total of 233 trial participants underwent TCR sequencing, of whom under 220 had received two doses of AZD1222 and approximately 26 had received two doses of the MenACWY control vaccine. Trial participants were enrolled by age into 18-55, 56-69 and 70-plus year subgroups, with roughly 160, 29 and 62 TCR-sequenced participants respectively.

There are 13 amino acids in the CDR3, from cysteine to phenylalanine inclusive. The retained sequence is limited to the CDR3, 39 bases, with the frame set at the first base. From a lookup of the germline V gene, CDR1 and CDR2 are SGHRS and YFSETQ. V is cut by 0 bases and J by 4 bases, and the space between the germline ends is 4 bases. Overall results and qualifications from the work: The 56-69-year group was small, and its depth increase did not reach significance, likely because of low power. Most participants were white British and females outnumbered males, and the authors suggested that clonal diversity may have been underestimated. Nearly half of unique spike-specific TCRs reportedly recognized epitopes outside regions mutated in the B.1.351 and B.1.1.7 variants. After two AZD1222 doses, both the breadth and the depth of spike-specific TCRs were significantly higher than at day 0 and than in MenACWY recipients. Because no day 14 peak-response samples were available, repertoires were characterized only after the peak T cell response. Conclusions about previously exposed vaccinees are limited because only five or six AZD1222 recipients were SARS-CoV-2 seropositive at baseline. The vaccine-associated CD4 TCRs covered the entire spike protein, and the dominant responses fell in regions 160-218 and 743-854.

This sample's time point label indicates: about 28 days (+/-7) after the second vaccine dose. AZD1222 recipients given second doses at about 4 weeks or at about 12 weeks were pooled, since spike-specific TCR depth and breadth were not found to differ between the two schedules. Vaccinee samples were obtained from the UK trials COV001 and COV002, which included a single-blind randomized controlled phase 2/3 trial of AZD1222 (ChAdOx1 nCoV-19) in healthy adults. For TCRbeta chain sequencing, PBMC samples from trial participants were taken at day 0 and at day 28 after the second dose. The CDR3 regions of human TCRbeta chains were subjected to immunosequencing. In the authors' own workflow: Repertoire TCRs were matched against a reference library of SARS-CoV-2-specific TCRs generated with the MIRA antigen-specificity platform. Breadth was defined as the fraction of unique TCRs that were SARS-CoV-2-associated, and depth was defined as the fraction of total T cells that were SARS-CoV-2-associated. Using the MIRA data, each spike-specific TCR was mapped to the spike region that the TCR reacts to and placed in a CD4 or CD8 class. Log10-transformed breadth and depth values were compared by one-way ANOVA with Sidak's multiple comparisons tests. TCRdb took this table from immuneACCESS and kept in-frame rearrangements with V and J called. Such tables lack part of the clones; where checked against another copy, unresolved V genes explain under half of the gap, and the rest is unexplained. V, J and clone size are taken as reported in that table, and D and trimming were inferred from the DNA itself. The sample has some 170,000 clones on record, under 95% of them singletons. The ten most abundant clones make up more than 1% of the sample.

For this clone: The target of this receptor is not known. Within one base of it there is no much larger clone, and no base qualities were kept.

Sequenced here: peripheral blood, sampled 28 days after the second AZD1222 dose. The TCR sequence derives from an adult who received the AZD1222 COVID-19 vaccine. The chain employs TRBV5-1 and TRBJ1-4, with the D gene not clear enough to name. The DNA sequence is as follows: TGCGCCAGCAGCTTGGGGGTTAATGAAAAACTGTTTTTT. It translates as CASSLGVNEKLFF.